A single sample gave rise to the 9 T cell receptor beta chains below, sequenced in a study of blood T cell repertoires in COVID-19. The repertoire was sequenced with immunoSEQ multiplex PCR; TCRdb's copy has only in-frame clones and lacks some. The table shows fewer than 70,000 clones, with about 87% occurring only once. Sequenced: peripheral blood. The origin of the receptors is a human donor in a cohort sampled during active COVID-19.

The chain uses TRBV9 and TRBJ1-2; 7 bases align to TRBD1. V trimming: 3 bases; J trimming: 4 bases; junction bases outside the gene matches: 9. Germline lookup yields CDR1 SGDLS and CDR2 YYNGEE. The CDR3 sequence is 15 residues long. The DNA for the CDR3 is TGTGCCAGCAGCGCCGACCCGGGACAGTTCTATGGCTACACCTTC. Translation gives CASSADPGQFYGYTF.

This clone occurred a few times. The chain combines TRBV5-1 with TRBJ2-3, with 14 bases aligning to TRBD2. The V gene end was trimmed by 4 bases and the J gene end by 6 bases; junction bases not matched to a gene: 4. Germline V CDR1 and CDR2: SGHRS, YFSETQ. The CDR3 has 15 residues. The CDR3 DNA sequence: TGCGCCAGCAGCCCGGGACTAGCGGGAGTGGATACGCAGTATTTT. The encoded protein is CASSPGLAGVDTQYF.

This chain links TRBV30 with TRBJ1-6; D unresolved. The CDR3 has 15 residues. Per the germline V gene, CDR1 is GTSNPN and CDR2 is SVGIG (reference sequence). Trimming removed 1 base from V and 0 bases from J, with 7 bases in between. CDR3 sequence: CAWSALGSYNSPLHF. In nucleotides, the CDR3 is TGTGCCTGGAGTGCCCTAGGCTCCTATAATTCACCCCTCCACTTT.

The chain joins TRBV12-3 or TRBV12-4 to TRBJ2-1; D gene ambiguous. The ends were cut back, 8 bases at V and 14 bases at J, with 19 bases in the middle. CDR3 length: 12 residues. The CDR3 protein is CASSASSEYKFF. The CDR3 bases are TGTGCCAGCTCAGCGTCATCTGAGTATAAGTTCTTC.

The chain's CDR3 is CASSPEPTDSRQYF. In nucleotides, the CDR3 is TGTGCCAGCAGTCCCGAGCCGACAGATAGTAGGCAGTACTTC. The chain uses TRBV7-3 and TRBJ2-7, with a tentative D call TRBD1 (5 bases). Germline lookup yields CDR1 SGHTA and CDR2 FQGTGA. Between the trimmed V and J ends, which lost 6 bases and 9 bases, there was a span of 21 bases. The CDR3 totals 14 residues.

The rearrangement uses TRBV3-1 (or the pseudogene TRBV3-2) and TRBJ2-5; TRBD2 agrees at 9 bases. Per germline, CDR1 LGHDT and CDR2 YNNKEL (reference sequence). The CDR3 spans 15 residues. After removal of 1 base from V and 6 bases from J, the junction contained 6 bases not matched to a gene. The CDR3 spells CASSQGTSGRKTQYF. The CDR3 nucleotides are TGTGCCAGCAGCCAAGGCACTAGCGGGCGGAAGACCCAGTACTTC.

The chain is built from TRBV19 and TRBJ2-1; TRBD2 matches at 15 bases. Germline V gene lookup returns CDR1 LNHDA and CDR2 SQIVND (reference sequence). This CDR3 has 17 residues. V trimming: 3 bases; J trimming: 5 bases; junction bases outside the gene matches: 5. The CDR3 spells CASSMGTSGRRNNEQFF. CDR3 nucleotide sequence: TGTGCCAGTAGTATGGGGACTAGCGGGAGGCGCAACAATGAGCAGTTCTTC.

This clone was counted a single time. The chain joins TRBV12-3 or TRBV12-4 to TRBJ2-1, with 8 bases that match TRBD2. CDR3 length equals 12 residues. Trimming removed 6 bases from V and 8 bases from J; junction bases left unmatched: 3. DNA for the CDR3: TGTGCCAGCAGGGCGACTAGCGATGAGCAGTTCTTC. It codes for CASRATSDEQFF.

This rearrangement joins TRBV4-2 to TRBJ1-3; D remains unclear. The CDR3 covers 15 residues. Germline V lookup: CDR1 LGHNA, CDR2 YNFKEQ. V lost 0 bases, J lost 2 bases, and 8 bases lay in between. DNA for the CDR3: TGTGCCAGCAGCCAAGATCGGGAAACTGGAAACACCATATATTTT. This codes for CASSQDRETGNTIYF.